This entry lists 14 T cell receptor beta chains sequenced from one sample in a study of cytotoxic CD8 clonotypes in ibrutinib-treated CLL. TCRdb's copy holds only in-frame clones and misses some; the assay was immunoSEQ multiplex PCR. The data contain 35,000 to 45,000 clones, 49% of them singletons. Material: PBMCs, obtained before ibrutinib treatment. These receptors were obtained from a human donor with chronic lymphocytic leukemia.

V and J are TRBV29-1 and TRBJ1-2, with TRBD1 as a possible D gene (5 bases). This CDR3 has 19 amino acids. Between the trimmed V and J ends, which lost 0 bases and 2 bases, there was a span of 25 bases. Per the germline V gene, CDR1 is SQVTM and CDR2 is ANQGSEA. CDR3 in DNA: TGCAGCGTTGAAGATTGGACTTACCGGGACCGCGGCCCCAACTATGGCTACACCTTC. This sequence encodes CSVEDWTYRDRGPNYGYTF.

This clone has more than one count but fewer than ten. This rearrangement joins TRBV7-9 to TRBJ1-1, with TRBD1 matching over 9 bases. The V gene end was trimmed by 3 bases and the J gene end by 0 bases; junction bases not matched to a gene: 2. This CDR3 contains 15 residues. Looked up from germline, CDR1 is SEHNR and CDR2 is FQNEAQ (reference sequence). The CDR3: CASSLRDRVNTEAFF. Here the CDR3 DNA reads TGTGCCAGCAGCTTGAGGGACAGGGTGAACACTGAAGCTTTCTTT.

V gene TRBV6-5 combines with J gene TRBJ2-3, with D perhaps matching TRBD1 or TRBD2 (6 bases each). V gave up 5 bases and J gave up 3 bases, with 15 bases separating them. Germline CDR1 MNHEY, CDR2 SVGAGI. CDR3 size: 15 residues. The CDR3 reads CASSRGQGSTDTQYF. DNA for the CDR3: TGTGCCAGCAGTCGGGGGCAGGGTTCGACAGATACGCAGTATTTT.

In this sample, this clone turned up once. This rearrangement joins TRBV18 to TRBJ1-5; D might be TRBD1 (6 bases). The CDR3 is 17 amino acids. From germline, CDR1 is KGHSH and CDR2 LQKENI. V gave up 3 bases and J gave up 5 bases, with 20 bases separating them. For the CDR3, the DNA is TGTGCCAGCTCACCCCTGGTTCTAAGGGCAGGGGATCAGCCCCAGCATTTT. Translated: CASSPLVLRAGDQPQHF.

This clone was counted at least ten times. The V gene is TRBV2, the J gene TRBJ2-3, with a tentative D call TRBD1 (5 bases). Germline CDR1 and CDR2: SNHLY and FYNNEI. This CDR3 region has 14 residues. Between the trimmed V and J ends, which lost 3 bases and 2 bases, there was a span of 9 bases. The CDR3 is CASSDGRATDTQYF. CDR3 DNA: TGTGCCAGCAGTGATGGCAGGGCCACAGATACGCAGTATTTT.

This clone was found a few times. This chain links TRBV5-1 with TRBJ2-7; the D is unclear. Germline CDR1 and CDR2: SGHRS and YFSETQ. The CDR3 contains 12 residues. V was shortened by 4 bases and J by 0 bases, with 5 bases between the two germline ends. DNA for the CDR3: TGCGCCAGCAGCAAATTCTCCTACGAGCAGTACTTC. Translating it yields CASSKFSYEQYF.

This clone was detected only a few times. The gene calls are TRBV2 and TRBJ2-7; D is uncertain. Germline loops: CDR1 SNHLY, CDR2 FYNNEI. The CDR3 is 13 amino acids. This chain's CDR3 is CGSKGMDSYEQYF. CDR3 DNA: TGTGGGTCAAAAGGGATGGATTCCTACGAGCAGTACTTC. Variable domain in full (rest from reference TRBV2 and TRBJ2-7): EPEVTQTPSHQVTQMGQEVILRCVPISNHLYFYWYRQILGQKVEFLVSFYNNEISEKSEIFDDQFSVERPDGSNFTLKIRSTKLEDSAMYFCGSKGMDSYEQYFGPGTRLTVT.

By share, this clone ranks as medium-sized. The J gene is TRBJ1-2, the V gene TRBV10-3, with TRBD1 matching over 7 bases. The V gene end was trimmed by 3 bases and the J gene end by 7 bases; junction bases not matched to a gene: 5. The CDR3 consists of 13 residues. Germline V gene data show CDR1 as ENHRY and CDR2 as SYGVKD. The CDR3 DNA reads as TGTGCCATCAGTGACAGGGGGGTTCGTGGCTACACCTTC. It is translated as CAISDRGVRGYTF.

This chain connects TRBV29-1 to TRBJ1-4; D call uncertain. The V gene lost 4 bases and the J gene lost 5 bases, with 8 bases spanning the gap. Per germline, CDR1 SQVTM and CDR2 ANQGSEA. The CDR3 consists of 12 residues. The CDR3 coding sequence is TGCAGCGTTGTGGATCGAAATGAAAAACTGTTTTTT. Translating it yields CSVVDRNEKLFF.

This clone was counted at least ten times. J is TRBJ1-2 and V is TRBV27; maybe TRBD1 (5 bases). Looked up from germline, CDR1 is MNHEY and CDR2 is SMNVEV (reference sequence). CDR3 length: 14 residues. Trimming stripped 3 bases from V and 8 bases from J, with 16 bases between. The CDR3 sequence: CASSLTAGTGGYTF. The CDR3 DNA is TGTGCCAGCAGTTTGACCGCCGGGACCGGGGGCTACACCTTC.

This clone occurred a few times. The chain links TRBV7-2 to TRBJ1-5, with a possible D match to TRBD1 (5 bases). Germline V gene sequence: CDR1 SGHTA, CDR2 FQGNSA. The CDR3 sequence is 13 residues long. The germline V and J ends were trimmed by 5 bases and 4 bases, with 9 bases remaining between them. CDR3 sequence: CASSGQENQPQHF. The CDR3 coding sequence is TGTGCCAGCAGCGGACAAGAGAATCAGCCCCAGCATTTT.

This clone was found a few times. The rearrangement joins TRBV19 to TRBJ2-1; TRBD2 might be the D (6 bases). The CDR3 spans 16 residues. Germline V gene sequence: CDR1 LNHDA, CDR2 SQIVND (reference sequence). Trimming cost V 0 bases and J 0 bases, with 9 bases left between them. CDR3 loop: CASSIDQRASYNEQFF. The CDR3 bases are TGTGCCAGTAGTATAGATCAGCGGGCCTCCTACAATGAGCAGTTCTTC.

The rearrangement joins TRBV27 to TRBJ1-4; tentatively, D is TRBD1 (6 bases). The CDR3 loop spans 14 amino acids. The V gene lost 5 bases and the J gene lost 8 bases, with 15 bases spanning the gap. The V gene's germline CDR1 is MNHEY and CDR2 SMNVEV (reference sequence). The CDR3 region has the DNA TGTGCCAGCAGTCCTCGACAGGAAGGGGAAAAACTGTTTTTT. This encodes CASSPRQEGEKLFF.

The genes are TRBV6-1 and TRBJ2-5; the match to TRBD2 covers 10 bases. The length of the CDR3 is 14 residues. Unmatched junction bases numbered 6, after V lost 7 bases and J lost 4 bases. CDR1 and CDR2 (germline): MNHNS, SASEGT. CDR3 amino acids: CASNSGTSVETQYF. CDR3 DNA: TGTGCCAGCAACTCGGGGACTAGCGTAGAGACCCAGTACTTC.